There are a few counts of the clone carrying this TCR beta chain. As yet, its antigen is unknown. At one end, the junction sequence differs from germline, possibly due to a read error. With about 470 ng total RNA as template and a constant-region primer, TCR beta cDNA was made. For TCR beta, libraries were produced by three nested multiplex PCR rounds using slightly modified ARM-PCR. TCRdb reprocessed the multiplex PCR reads via MiXCR and lists one record per CDR3 protein. Of 150,000 to 200,000 distinct CDR3 sequences listed, around 60% were seen once; the top ten hold around 7.1%. Unsorted whole blood yielded the blood RNA, and germline DNA was also extracted. The entry originates in a study of tumor-infiltrating lymphocytes in primary liver carcinoma. Study-wide points: Between tumor regions, pairs overlapped more than tumor-adjacent and tumor-blood pairs did.

The clonotype comes from a woman in her fifties or sixties with primary liver carcinoma and hepatitis B virus infection. Material for sequencing was peripheral blood.

The CDR3 region is CAISEPGGNTEASF. The CDR3 DNA follows: TGTGCCATCAGTGAGCCGGGGGGGAACACTGAAGCTTCCTTT. The chain carries TRBV10-3 and TRBJ1-1, with D perhaps matching TRBD1 (5 bases). Germline assignment: CDR1 ENHRY and CDR2 SYGVKD. This CDR3 has 14 residues.